This T cell receptor (beta chain) is drawn from a study of T cell responses to AZD1222 COVID-19 vaccine. Overall study results and limits: Among the donors, most were white British and more were female, and clonal diversity was possibly underestimated. Only five or six AZD1222 recipients tested seropositive at baseline. Reports say nearly half of spike-specific TCRs go after unmutated variant regions.

Researchers grouped second doses given at about 4 or about 12 weeks into one pool. Assay: immunoSEQ multiplex PCR; the TCRdb copy retains only in-frame clones and omits some. The sample carries 150,000 to 200,000 clones, under 95% recorded once. A remark on this clone: Its antigen is currently unknown.

Material: peripheral blood, obtained 28 days after the second AZD1222 dose. The TCR was taken from an adult who received the AZD1222 COVID-19 vaccine.

CDR3 region: CATQNRYTEAFF. The CDR3 bases are TGTGCCACCCAAAACCGCTACACTGAAGCTTTCTTT. The chain is built from TRBV7-9 and TRBJ1-1; the D is unclear. The V and J ends lost 10 bases and 3 bases respectively, with 12 bases between them. Germline CDR1 is SEHNR and CDR2 is FQNEAQ (reference sequence). This CDR3 region has 12 residues.